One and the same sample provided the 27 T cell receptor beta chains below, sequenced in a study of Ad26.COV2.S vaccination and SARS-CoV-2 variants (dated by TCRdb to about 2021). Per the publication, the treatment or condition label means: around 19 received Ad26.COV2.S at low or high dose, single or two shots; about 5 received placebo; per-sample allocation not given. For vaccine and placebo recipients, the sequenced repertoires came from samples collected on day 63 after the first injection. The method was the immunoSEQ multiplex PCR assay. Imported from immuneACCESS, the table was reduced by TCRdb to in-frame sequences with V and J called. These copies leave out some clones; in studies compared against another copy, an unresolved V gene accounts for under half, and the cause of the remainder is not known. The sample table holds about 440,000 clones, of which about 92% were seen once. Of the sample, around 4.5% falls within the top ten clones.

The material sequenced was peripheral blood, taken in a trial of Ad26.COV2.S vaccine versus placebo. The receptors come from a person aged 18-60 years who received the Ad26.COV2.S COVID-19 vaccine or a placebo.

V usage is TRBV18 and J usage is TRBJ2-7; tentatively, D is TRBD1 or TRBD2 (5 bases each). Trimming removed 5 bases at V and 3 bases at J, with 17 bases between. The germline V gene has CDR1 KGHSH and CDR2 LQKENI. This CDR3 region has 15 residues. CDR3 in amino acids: CASSSIGTYGYEQYF. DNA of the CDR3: TGTGCCAGCTCAAGTATCGGGACGTATGGCTACGAGCAGTACTTC.

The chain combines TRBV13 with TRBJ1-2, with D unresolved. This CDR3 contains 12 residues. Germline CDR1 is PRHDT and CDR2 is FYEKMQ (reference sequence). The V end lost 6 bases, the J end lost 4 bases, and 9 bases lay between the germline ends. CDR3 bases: TGTGCCAGCAGTGCAACTGGCTATGGCTACACCTTC. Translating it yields CASSATGYGYTF.

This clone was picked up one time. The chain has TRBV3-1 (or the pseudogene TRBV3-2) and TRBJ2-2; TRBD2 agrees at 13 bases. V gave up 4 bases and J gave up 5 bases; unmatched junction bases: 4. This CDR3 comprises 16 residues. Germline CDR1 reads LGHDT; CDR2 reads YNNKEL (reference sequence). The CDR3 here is CASSPAGLAGTGELFF. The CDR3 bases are TGTGCCAGCAGCCCCGCGGGACTAGCGGGGACCGGGGAGCTGTTTTTT.

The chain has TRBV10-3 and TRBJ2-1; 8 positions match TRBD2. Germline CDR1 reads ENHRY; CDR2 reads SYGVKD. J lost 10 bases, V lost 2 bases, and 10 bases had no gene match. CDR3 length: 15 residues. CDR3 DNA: TGTGCCATCAGTGAGAAGCGGGGGAGCGGGGACGAGCAGTTCTTC. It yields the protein CAISEKRGSGDEQFF.

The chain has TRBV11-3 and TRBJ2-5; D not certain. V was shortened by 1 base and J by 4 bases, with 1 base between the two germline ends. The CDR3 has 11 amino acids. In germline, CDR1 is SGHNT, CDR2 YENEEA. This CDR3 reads CASSLGETQYF. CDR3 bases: TGTGCCAGCAGCTTAGGAGAGACCCAGTACTTC.

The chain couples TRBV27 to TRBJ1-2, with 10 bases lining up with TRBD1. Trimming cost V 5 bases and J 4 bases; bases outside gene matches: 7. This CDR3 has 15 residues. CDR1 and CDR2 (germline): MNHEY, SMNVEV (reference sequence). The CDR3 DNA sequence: TGTGCCAGCAGTCGGTCCGGGACAGGGGTCTATGGCTACACCTTC. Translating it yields CASSRSGTGVYGYTF.

CDR3 residues: CASRSLGNADTQYF. CDR3 DNA sequence: TGTGCCAGCCGGAGTCTAGGGAACGCAGATACGCAGTATTTT. The V call is TRBV2, the J call TRBJ2-3; D gene unclear. The CDR3 covers 14 residues. Deletions cut 8 bases from V and 4 bases from J, with 16 bases between. Per the germline V gene, CDR1 is SNHLY and CDR2 is FYNNEI.

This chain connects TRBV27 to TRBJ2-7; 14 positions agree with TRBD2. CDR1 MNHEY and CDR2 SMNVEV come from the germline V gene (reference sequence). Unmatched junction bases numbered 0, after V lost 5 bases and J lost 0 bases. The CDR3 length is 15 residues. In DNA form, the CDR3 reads TGTGCCAGCAGTGGACTAGCGGGAGGCTCCTACGAGCAGTACTTC. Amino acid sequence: CASSGLAGGSYEQYF.

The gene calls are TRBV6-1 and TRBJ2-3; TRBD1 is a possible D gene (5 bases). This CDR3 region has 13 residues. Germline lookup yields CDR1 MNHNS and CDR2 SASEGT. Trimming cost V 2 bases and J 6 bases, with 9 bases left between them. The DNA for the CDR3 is TGTGCCAGCAGTGAACAGGGCCCGGATACGCAGTATTTT. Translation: CASSEQGPDTQYF.

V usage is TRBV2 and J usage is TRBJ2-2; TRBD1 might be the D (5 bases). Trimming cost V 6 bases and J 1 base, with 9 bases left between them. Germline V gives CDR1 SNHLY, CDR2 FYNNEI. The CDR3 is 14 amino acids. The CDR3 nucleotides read TGTGCCAGCAGGCCACAGGTGAACACCGGGGAGCTGTTTTTT. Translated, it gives CASRPQVNTGELFF. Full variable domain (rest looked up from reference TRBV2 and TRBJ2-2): EPEVTQTPSHQVTQMGQEVILRCVPISNHLYFYWYRQILGQKVEFLVSFYNNEISEKSEIFDDQFSVERPDGSNFTLKIRSTKLEDSAMYFCASRPQVNTGELFFGEGSRLTVL.

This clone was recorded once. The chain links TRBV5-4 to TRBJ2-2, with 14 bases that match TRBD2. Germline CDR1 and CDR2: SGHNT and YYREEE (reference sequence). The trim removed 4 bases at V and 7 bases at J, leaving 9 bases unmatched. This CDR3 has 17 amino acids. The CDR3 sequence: CASSPGLAGGPSGELFF. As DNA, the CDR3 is TGTGCCAGCAGCCCTGGACTAGCGGGAGGTCCGAGCGGGGAGCTGTTTTTT.

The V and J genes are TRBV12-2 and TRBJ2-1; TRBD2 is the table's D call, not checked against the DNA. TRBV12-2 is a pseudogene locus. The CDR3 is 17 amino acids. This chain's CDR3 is CASRLVPIAGSHNEQFF. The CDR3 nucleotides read TGTGCAAGTCGCTTAGTCCCCATAGCGGGATCCCACAATGAGCAGTTCTTC.

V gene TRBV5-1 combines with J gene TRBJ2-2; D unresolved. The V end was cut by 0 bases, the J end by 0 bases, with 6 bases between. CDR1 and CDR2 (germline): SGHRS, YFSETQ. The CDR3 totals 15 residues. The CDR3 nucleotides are TGCGCCAGCAGCTTGGAGAGCACGAACACCGGGGAGCTGTTTTTT. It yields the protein CASSLESTNTGELFF.

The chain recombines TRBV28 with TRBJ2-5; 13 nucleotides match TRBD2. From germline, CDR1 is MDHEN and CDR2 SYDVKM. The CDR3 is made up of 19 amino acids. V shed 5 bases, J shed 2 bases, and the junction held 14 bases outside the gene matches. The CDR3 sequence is CASSQGTSGLAGQQETQYF. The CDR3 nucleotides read TGTGCCAGCAGTCAGGGGACCTCGGGACTAGCGGGGCAACAAGAGACCCAGTACTTC.

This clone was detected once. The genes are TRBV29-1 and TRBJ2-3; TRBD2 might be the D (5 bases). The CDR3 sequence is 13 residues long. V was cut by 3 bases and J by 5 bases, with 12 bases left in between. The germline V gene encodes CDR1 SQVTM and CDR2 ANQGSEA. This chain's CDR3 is CSVEVGVGDTQYF. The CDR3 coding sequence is TGCAGCGTTGAGGTGGGAGTCGGAGATACGCAGTATTTT.

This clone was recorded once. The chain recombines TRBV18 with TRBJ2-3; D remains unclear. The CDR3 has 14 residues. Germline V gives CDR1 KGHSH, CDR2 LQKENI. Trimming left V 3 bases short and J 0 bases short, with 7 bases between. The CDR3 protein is CASSPLGSTDTQYF. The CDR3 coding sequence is TGTGCCAGCTCACCTCTCGGTAGCACAGATACGCAGTATTTT.

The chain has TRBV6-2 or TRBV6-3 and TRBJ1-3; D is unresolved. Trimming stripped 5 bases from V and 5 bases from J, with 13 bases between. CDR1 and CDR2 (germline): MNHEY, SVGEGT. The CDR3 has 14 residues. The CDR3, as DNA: TGTGCCAGCAGTGCCGGGGTGGCCCGAAACACCATATATTTT. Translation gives CASSAGVARNTIYF.

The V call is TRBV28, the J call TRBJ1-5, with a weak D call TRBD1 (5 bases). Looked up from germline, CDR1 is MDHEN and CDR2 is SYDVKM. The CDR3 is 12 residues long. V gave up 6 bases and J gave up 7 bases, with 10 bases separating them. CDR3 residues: CASSITGQPQHF. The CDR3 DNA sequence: TGTGCCAGCAGCATTACAGGACAGCCCCAGCATTTT.

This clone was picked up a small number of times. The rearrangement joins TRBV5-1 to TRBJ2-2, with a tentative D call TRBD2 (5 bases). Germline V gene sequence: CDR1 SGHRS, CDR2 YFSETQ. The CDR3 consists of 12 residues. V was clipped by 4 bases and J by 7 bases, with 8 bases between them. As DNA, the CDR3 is TGCGCCAGCAGCCCCGAGGGCGGGGAGCTGTTTTTT. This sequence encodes CASSPEGGELFF.

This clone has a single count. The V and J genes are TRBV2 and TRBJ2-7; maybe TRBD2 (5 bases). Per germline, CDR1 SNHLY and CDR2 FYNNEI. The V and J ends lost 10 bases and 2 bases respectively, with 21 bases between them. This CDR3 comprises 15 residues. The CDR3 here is CATPPSSGLPYEQYF. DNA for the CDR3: TGTGCCACCCCACCCTCAAGCGGACTGCCCTACGAGCAGTACTTC.

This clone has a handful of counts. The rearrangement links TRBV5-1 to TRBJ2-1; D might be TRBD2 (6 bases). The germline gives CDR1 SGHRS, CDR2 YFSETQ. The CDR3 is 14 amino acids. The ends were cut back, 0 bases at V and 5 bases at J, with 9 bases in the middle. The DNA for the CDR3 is TGCGCCAGCAGCTTGGCGGGAGTCGACAATGAGCAGTTCTTC. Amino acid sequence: CASSLAGVDNEQFF.

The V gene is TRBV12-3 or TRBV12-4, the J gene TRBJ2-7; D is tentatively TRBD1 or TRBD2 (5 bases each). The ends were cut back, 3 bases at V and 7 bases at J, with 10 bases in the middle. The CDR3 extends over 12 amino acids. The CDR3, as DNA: TGTGCCAGCAGTTTGGGGGAGTCGGAGCAGTACTTC. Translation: CASSLGESEQYF.

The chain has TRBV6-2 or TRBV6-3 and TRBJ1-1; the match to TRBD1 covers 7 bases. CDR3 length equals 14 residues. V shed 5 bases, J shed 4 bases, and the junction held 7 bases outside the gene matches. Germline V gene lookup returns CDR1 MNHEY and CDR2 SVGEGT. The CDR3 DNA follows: TGTGCCAGCAGTAAACACAGGGGAGGCACTGAAGCTTTCTTT. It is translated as CASSKHRGGTEAFF.

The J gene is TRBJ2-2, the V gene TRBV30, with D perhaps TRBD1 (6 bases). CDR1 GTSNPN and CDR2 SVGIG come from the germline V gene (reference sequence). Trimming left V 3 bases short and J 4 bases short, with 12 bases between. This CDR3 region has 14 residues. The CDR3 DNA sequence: TGTGCCTGGAGAGCCCAGGGGAGCACCGGGGAGCTGTTTTTT. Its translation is CAWRAQGSTGELFF.

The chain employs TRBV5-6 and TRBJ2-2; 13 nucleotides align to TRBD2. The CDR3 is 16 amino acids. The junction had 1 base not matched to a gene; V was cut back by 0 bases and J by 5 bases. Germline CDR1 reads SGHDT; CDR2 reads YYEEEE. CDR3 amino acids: CASSLGLAGGTGELFF. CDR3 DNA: TGTGCCAGCAGCTTGGGACTAGCGGGAGGAACCGGGGAGCTGTTTTTT.

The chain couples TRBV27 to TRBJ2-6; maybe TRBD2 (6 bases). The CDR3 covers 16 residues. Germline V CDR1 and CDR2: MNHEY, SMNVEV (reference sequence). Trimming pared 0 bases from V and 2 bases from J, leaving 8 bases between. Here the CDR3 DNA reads TGTGCCAGCAGTTTATCCGGACTACCTGGGGCCAACGTCCTGACTTTC. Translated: CASSLSGLPGANVLTF.

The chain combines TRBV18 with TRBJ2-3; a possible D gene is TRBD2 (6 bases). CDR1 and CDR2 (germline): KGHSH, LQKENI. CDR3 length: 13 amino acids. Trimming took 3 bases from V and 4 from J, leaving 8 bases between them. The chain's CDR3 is CASSPGGADTQYF. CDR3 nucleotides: TGTGCCAGCTCACCTGGAGGGGCAGATACGCAGTATTTT.